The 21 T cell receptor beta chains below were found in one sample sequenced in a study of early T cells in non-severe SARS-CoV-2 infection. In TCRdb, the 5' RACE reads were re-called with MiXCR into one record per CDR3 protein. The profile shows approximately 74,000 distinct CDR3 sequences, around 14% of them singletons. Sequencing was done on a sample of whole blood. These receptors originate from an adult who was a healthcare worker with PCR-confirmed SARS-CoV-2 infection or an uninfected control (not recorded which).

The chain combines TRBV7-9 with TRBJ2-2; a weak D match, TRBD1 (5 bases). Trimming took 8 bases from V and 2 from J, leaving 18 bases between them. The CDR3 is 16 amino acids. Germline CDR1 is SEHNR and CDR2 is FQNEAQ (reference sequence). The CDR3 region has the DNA TGTGCCAGCCCCAGGATCCGACAGATCAACACCGGGGAGCTGTTTTTT. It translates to CASPRIRQINTGELFF.

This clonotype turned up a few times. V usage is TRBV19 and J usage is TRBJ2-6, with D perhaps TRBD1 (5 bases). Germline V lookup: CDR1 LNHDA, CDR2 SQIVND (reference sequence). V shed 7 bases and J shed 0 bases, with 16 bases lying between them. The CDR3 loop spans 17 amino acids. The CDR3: CASMVNRPRSGANVLTF. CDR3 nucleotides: TGTGCCAGTATGGTTAACAGGCCACGCTCTGGGGCCAACGTCCTGACTTTC.

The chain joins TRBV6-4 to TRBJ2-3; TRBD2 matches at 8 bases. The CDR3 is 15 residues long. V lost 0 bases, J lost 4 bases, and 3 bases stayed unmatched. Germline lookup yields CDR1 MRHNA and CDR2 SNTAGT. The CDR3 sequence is CASSDSAGGPDTQYF. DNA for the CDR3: TGTGCCAGCAGTGACTCCGCGGGGGGACCAGATACGCAGTATTTT.

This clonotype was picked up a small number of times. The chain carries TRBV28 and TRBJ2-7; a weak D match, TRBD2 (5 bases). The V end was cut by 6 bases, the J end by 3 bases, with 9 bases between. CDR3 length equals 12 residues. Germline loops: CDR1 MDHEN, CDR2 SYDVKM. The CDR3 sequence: CASSTRNYEQYF. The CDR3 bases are TGTGCCAGCAGCACTAGGAACTACGAGCAGTACTTC.

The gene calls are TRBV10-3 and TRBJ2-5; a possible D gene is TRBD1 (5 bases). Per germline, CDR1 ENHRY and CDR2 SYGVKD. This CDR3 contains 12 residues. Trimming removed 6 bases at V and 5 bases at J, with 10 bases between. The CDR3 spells CAISVKGETQYF. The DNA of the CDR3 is TGTGCCATCAGCGTTAAGGGGGAGACCCAGTACTTC.

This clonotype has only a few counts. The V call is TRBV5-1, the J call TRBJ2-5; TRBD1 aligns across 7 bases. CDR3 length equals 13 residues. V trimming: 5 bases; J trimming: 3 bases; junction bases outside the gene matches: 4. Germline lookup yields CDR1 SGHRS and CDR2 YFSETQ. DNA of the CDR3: TGCGCCAGCAGGCTGGGACAGAAAGAGACCCAGTACTTC. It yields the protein CASRLGQKETQYF.

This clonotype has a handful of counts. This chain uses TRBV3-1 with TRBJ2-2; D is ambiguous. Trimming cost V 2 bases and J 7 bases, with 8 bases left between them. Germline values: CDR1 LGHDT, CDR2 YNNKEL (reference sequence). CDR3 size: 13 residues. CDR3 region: CASSQNSGGELFF. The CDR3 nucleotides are TGTGCCAGCAGCCAAAACTCCGGCGGGGAGCTGTTTTTT.

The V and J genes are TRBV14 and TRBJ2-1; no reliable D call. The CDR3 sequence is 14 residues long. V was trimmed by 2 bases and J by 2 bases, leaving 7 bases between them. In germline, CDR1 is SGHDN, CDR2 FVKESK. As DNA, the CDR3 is TGTGCCAGCAGCCAATCAGTCCCCTACAATGAGCAGTTCTTC. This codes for CASSQSVPYNEQFF.

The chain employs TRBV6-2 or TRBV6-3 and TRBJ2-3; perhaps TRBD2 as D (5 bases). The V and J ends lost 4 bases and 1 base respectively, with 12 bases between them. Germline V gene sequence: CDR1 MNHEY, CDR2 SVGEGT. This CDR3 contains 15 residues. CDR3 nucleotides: TGTGCCAGCAGTTCCCAAGCGAGGGGCACAGATACGCAGTATTTT. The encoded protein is CASSSQARGTDTQYF.

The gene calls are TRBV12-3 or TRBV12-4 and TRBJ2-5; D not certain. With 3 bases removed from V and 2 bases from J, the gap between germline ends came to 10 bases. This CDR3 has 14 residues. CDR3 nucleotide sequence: TGTGCCAGCAGTTTGAAGCGTCGACAAGAGACCCAGTACTTC. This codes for CASSLKRRQETQYF.

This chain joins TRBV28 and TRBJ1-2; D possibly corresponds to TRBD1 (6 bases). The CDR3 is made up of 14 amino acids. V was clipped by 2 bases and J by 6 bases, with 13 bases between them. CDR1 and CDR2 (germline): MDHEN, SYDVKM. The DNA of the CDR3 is TGTGCCAGCAGTTTAATATCTGGGGGCAATGGCTACACCTTC. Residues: CASSLISGGNGYTF.

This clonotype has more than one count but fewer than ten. CDR3: CASSRHQPRAGAQPQHF. In DNA, the CDR3 is TGTGCCAGCAGCCGCCACCAGCCTAGGGCAGGGGCGCAGCCCCAGCATTTT. The V and J genes are TRBV7-6 and TRBJ1-5; TRBD1 might be the D (6 bases). The germline CDR1 and CDR2 sequences are SGHVS and FNYEAQ. The CDR3 runs 17 residues. V lost 5 bases to trimming and J lost 7 bases, with 24 bases between them.

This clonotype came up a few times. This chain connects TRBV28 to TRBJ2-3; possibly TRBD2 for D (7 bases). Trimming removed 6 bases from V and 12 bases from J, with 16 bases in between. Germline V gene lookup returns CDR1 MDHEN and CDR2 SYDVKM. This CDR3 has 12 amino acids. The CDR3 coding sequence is TGTGCCAGCAGCTCCGCGGGGGCCGCACAGTATTTT. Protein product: CASSSAGAAQYF.

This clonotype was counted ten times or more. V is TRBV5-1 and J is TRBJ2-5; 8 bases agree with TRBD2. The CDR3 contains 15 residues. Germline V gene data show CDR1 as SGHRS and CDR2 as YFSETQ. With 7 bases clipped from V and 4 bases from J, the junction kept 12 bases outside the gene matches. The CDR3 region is CASCPTGGAGETQYF. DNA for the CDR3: TGCGCCAGCTGCCCGACGGGAGGGGCTGGAGAGACCCAGTACTTC.

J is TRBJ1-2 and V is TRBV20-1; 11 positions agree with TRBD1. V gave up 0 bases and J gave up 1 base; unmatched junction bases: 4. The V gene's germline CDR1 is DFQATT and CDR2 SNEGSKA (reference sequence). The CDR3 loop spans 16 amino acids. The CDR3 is CSAREGGTGGNYGYTF. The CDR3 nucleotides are TGCAGTGCTAGAGAAGGAGGGACAGGGGGTAACTATGGCTACACCTTC.

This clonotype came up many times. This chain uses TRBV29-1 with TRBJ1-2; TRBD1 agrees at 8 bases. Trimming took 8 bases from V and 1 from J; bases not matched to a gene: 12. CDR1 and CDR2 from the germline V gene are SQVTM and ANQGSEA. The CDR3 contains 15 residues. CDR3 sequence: CSTARTGMGNYGYTF. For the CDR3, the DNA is TGCAGCACGGCCCGGACAGGGATGGGTAACTATGGCTACACCTTC. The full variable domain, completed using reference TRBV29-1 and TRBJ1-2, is SAVISQKPSRDICQRGTSLTIQCQVDSQVTMMFWYRQQPGQSLTLIATANQGSEATYESGFVIDKFPISRPNLTFSTLTVSNMSPEDSSIYLCSTARTGMGNYGYTFGSGTRLTVV.

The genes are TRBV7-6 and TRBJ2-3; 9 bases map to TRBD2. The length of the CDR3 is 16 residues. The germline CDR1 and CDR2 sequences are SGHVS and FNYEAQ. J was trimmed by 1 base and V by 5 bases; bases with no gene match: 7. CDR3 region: CASSPRGGAGTDTQYF. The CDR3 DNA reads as TGTGCCAGCAGCCCGCGCGGGGGGGCCGGCACAGATACGCAGTATTTT.

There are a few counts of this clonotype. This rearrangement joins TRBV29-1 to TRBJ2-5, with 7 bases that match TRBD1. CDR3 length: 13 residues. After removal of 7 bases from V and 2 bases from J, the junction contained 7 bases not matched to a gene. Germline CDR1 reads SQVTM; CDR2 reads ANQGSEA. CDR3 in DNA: TGCAGCGCCCAGGGACAGAATCAAGAGACCCAGTACTTC. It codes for CSAQGQNQETQYF.

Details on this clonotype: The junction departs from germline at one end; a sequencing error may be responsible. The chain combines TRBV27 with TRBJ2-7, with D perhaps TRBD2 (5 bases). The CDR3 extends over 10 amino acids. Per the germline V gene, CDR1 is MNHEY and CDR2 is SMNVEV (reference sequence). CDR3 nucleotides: TGCCGGAGGACCGTAAGCGAGCAGTACTTC. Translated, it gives CRRTVSEQYF.

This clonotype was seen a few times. CDR3 residues: CAWKPTRAEQYF. The CDR3 coding sequence is TGTGCCTGGAAACCCACTAGAGCCGAGCAGTACTTC. This chain uses TRBV30 with TRBJ2-7; a weak D match, TRBD2 (5 bases). The germline CDR1 and CDR2 sequences are GTSNPN and SVGIG (reference sequence). V was trimmed by 4 bases and J by 6 bases, leaving 13 bases between them. CDR3 length: 12 amino acids.

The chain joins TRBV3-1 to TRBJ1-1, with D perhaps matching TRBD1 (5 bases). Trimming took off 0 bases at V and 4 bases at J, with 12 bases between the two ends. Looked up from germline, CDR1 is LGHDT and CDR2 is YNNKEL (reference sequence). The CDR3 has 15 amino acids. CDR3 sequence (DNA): TGTGCCAGCAGCCAAGACTCCGGGGGTGGCACTGAAGCTTTCTTT. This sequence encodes CASSQDSGGGTEAFF.